The 5 T cell receptor beta chains listed next were all sequenced from one sample in a study of cytotoxic CD8 clonotypes in ibrutinib-treated CLL. Some clones are missing from TCRdb's copy, which holds only in-frame ones; the method was immunoSEQ multiplex PCR. The sample yields 150,000 or so clones, roughly 88% seen once. Sequenced material: PBMCs, taken after 24 months of ibrutinib treatment. The receptor source for this set is a human donor with chronic lymphocytic leukemia.

This sequence joins TRBV28 and TRBJ1-2, with 7 bases aligning to TRBD1. CDR3 length: 14 residues. Germline V gene lookup returns CDR1 MDHEN and CDR2 SYDVKM. V lost 2 bases, J lost 5 bases, and 5 bases stayed unmatched. The CDR3 DNA follows: TGTGCCAGCAGTTTAGGGGCAGGGGGTTATGGCTACACCTTC. This encodes CASSLGAGGYGYTF.

The V and J genes are TRBV15 and TRBJ2-5, with 9 bases that match TRBD2. Per germline, CDR1 LNHNV and CDR2 YYDKDF (reference sequence). This CDR3 is built from 15 residues. V was pared by 1 base and J by 0 bases, with 0 bases of the junction left unmatched. The chain's CDR3 is CATSRVAGDQETQYF. CDR3 in DNA: TGTGCCACCAGCAGAGTAGCGGGGGACCAAGAGACCCAGTACTTC.

The chain has TRBV2 and TRBJ2-7, with D perhaps TRBD2 (6 bases). V was cut by 8 bases and J by 4 bases, with 12 bases left in between. CDR1 and CDR2 (germline): SNHLY, FYNNEI. The CDR3 totals 12 residues. In nucleotides, the CDR3 is TGTGCCAGCGCGGAGGGGTTGTACGAGCAGTACTTC. The encoded protein is CASAEGLYEQYF.

The rearrangement uses TRBV29-1 and TRBJ2-2; tentatively, D is TRBD2 (5 bases). The CDR3 runs 14 residues. Germline CDR1 SQVTM, CDR2 ANQGSEA. V was shortened by 4 bases and J by 4 bases, with 13 bases between the two germline ends. CDR3 residues: CSVARDVGTGELFF. CDR3 DNA sequence: TGCAGCGTTGCCCGGGATGTCGGCACCGGGGAGCTGTTTTTT.

This clone was seen ten or more times. The J gene is TRBJ2-5, the V gene TRBV27; 7 nucleotides agree with TRBD1. Germline V CDR1 and CDR2: MNHEY, SMNVEV (reference sequence). V lost 3 bases, J lost 4 bases, and 8 bases stayed unmatched. The CDR3 sequence is 15 residues long. CDR3 sequence: CASSFSTGVGETQYF. The CDR3 DNA follows: TGTGCCAGCAGTTTTTCCACAGGGGTGGGAGAGACCCAGTACTTC.